This TCR beta chain came from a study of T cell repertoires in cytomegalovirus infection. TCRdb re-analysed the reads in MiXCR, keeping a single row per CDR3 protein. The table has around 290,000 distinct CDR3 sequences, about 25% seen once; the top ten hold approximately 14%. The sample holds many counts of this clonotype. The sequence came from a human donor in good health (CMV status not recorded). Some clones in this sample may be carry-over from other donors' samples. Sequenced sample: PBMCs.

In DNA form, the CDR3 reads TGTGCCAGCAGCTTAGGAACTAGCGGGATGGATGAGCAGTTCTTC. It yields the protein CASSLGTSGMDEQFF. The chain carries TRBV7-2 and TRBJ2-1; 10 bases are a match to TRBD2. The germline gives CDR1 SGHTA, CDR2 FQGNSA. The CDR3 is made up of 15 amino acids. V was clipped by 1 base and J by 8 bases; unmatched bases: 5. Filled out from reference TRBV7-2 and TRBJ2-1, the complete variable domain reads GAGVSQSPSNKVTEKGKDVELRCDPISGHTALYWYRQSLGQGLEFLIYFQGNSAPDKSGLPSDRFSAERTGGSVSTLTIQRTQQEDSAVYLCASSLGTSGMDEQFFGPGTRLTVL.